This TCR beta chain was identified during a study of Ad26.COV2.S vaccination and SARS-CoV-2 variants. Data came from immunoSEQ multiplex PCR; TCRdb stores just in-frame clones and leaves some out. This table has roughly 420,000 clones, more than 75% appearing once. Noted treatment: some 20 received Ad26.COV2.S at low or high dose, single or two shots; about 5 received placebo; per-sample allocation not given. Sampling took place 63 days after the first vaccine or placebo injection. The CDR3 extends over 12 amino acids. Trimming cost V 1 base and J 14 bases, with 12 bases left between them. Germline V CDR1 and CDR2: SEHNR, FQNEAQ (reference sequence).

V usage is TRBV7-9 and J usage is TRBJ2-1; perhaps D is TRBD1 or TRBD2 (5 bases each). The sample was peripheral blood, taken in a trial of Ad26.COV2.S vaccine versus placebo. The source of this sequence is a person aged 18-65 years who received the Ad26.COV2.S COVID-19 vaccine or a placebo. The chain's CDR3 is CASSLVLGVEFF. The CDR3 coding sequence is TGTGCCAGCAGCTTAGTTTTGGGGGTGGAGTTCTTC.